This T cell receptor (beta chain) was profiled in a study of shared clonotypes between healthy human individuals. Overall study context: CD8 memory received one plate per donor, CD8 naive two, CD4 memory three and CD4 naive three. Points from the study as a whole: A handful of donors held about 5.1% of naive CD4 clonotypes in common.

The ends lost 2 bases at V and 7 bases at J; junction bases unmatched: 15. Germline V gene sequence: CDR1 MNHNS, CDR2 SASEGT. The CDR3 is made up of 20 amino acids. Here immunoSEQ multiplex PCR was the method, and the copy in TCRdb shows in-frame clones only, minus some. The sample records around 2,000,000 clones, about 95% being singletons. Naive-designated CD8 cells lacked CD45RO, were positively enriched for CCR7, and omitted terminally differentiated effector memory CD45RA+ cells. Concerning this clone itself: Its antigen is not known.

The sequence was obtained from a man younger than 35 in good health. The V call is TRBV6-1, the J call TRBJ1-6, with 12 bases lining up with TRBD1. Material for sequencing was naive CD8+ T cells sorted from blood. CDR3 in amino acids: CASSEPPGQGARIENSPLHF. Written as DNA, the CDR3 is TGTGCCAGCAGTGAACCTCCGGGACAGGGGGCCAGGATAGAGAATTCACCCCTCCACTTT.